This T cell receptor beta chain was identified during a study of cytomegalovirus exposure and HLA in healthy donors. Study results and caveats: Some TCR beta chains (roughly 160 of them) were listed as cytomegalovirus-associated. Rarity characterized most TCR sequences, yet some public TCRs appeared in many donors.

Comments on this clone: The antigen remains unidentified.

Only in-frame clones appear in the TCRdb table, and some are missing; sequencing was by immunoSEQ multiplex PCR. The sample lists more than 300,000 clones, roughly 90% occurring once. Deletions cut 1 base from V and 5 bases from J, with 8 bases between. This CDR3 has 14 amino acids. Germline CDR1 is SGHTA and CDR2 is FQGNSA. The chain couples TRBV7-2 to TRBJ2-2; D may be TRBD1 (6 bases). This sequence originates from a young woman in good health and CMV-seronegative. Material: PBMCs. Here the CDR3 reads CASSLVGGTGELFF. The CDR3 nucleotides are TGTGCCAGCAGCTTAGTAGGGGGTACCGGGGAGCTGTTTTTT.